The 32 T cell receptor beta chains below come from one sample, sequenced in a study of patients and donors after allogeneic stem cell transplantation. TCRdb re-derived calls from the RT-PCR reads in MiXCR, one entry per CDR3 protein. Among approximately 20,000 distinct CDR3 sequences listed, about 5% were seen once. Sequences were obtained from blood, either unsorted or a sorted T cell fraction (not recorded which). These receptors all come from a human donor who was either an allogeneic HSCT recipient or a stem cell or donor lymphocyte infusion donor (not recorded which). It is not recorded whose cells these are; they may come from a transplant donor.

This clonotype was observed at least ten times. The chain couples TRBV24-1 to TRBJ1-1; the D gene is possibly TRBD1 (5 bases). CDR3 length: 15 residues. Trimming pared 4 bases from V and 1 base from J, leaving 12 bases between. The germline V gene encodes CDR1 KGHDR and CDR2 SFDVKD. The chain's CDR3 is CATSDSGRGNTEAFF. The CDR3 nucleotides are TGTGCCACCAGTGACTCGGGACGGGGGAACACTGAAGCTTTCTTT.

The table lists this clonotype with a few counts. The chain links TRBV28 to TRBJ2-7, with D possibly called TRBD1 or TRBD2 (5 bases each). V shed 4 bases and J shed 4 bases, with 20 bases lying between them. The CDR3 sequence is 16 residues long. Germline V CDR1 and CDR2: MDHEN, SYDVKM. For the CDR3, the DNA is TGTGCCAGCAGTTCCCCCTATGAGGGGCCCACATACGAGCAGTACTTC. This codes for CASSSPYEGPTYEQYF. Variable domain in full (rest from reference TRBV28 and TRBJ2-7): DVKVTQSSRYLVKRTGEKVFLECVQDMDHENMFWYRQDPGLGLRLIYFSYDVKMKEKGDIPEGYSVSREKKERFSLILESASTNQTSMYLCASSSPYEGPTYEQYFGPGTRLTVT.

There are many counts of this clonotype. This rearrangement joins TRBV9 to TRBJ2-1, with 8 bases that match TRBD2. V was pared by 0 bases and J by 8 bases, with 10 bases of the junction left unmatched. This CDR3 region has 16 residues. Germline V CDR1 and CDR2: SGDLS, YYNGEE. CDR3 in DNA: TGTGCCAGCAGCGTAGCCCCGGGAGGGATGGGGGATGAGCAGTTCTTC. Translation gives CASSVAPGGMGDEQFF.

This clonotype came up many times. The gene calls are TRBV6-5 and TRBJ1-2; TRBD1 aligns across 7 bases. Germline values: CDR1 MNHEY, CDR2 SVGAGI. V shed 3 bases and J 13 bases; nucleotides not matched to a gene: 14. The CDR3 sequence is 14 residues long. DNA for the CDR3: TGTGCCAGCAGTTATGGGGGCGAGGGGGCACGGGGCACCTTC. Amino acids: CASSYGGEGARGTF.

This clonotype appeared many times. The chain employs TRBV11-3 and TRBJ2-5; possibly TRBD2 for D (6 bases). The CDR3 consists of 15 residues. The V gene lost 1 base and the J gene lost 0 bases, with 9 bases spanning the gap. Germline V gene lookup returns CDR1 SGHNT and CDR2 YENEEA. As DNA, the CDR3 is TGTGCCAGCAGCTTAGTCGCGGGGCACCAAGAGACCCAGTACTTC. Its translation: CASSLVAGHQETQYF.

A few counts support this clonotype. The chain employs TRBV10-3 and TRBJ1-6; unclear D gene. The ends were cut back, 3 bases at V and 7 bases at J, with 10 bases in the middle. The CDR3 has 14 amino acids. From germline, CDR1 is ENHRY and CDR2 SYGVKD. In DNA, the CDR3 is TGTGCCATCAGTGAACGAGACACCAATTCACCCCTCCACTTT. Residues: CAISERDTNSPLHF.

Many counts were recorded for this clonotype. The chain recombines TRBV3-1 with TRBJ2-3, with D tentatively TRBD1 (6 bases). Germline V gene lookup returns CDR1 LGHDT and CDR2 YNNKEL (reference sequence). This CDR3 is 14 amino acids long. Between the trimmed V and J ends, which lost 2 bases and 11 bases, there was a span of 17 bases. The CDR3 here is CASSQRTGYWEQYF. The CDR3 DNA is TGTGCCAGCAGCCAACGTACAGGGTATTGGGAGCAGTATTTT.

This clonotype occurred many times. The chain couples TRBV5-1 to TRBJ2-5, with TRBD1 matching over 7 bases. Germline V gene data show CDR1 as SGHRS and CDR2 as YFSETQ. The CDR3 is 16 residues long. J lost 1 base, V lost 0 bases, and 6 bases had no gene match. The CDR3 nucleotides are TGCGCCAGCAGCTTGGGCGCAGGGACAGCCCAAGAGACCCAGTACTTC. It encodes CASSLGAGTAQETQYF.

This clonotype came up many times. This chain connects TRBV7-3 to TRBJ2-2; D is ambiguous. Trimming removed 5 bases at V and 2 bases at J, with 9 bases between. CDR3 length equals 14 residues. CDR1 and CDR2 from the germline V gene are SGHTA and FQGTGA. The CDR3 loop is CASSLDLNTGELFF. The CDR3 coding sequence is TGTGCCAGCAGCCTAGACTTAAACACCGGGGAGCTGTTTTTT.

Ten or more counts support this clonotype. This chain links TRBV20-1 with TRBJ2-1; tentatively, D is TRBD2 (5 bases). The CDR3 has 12 residues. Germline V gene sequence: CDR1 DFQATT, CDR2 SNEGSKA (reference sequence). V was pared by 2 bases and J by 7 bases, with 9 bases between. The CDR3 coding sequence is TGCAGTGCTAGACGACGGGGAAATGAGCAGTTCTTC. As protein: CSARRRGNEQFF.

At least ten counts were recorded for this clonotype. The V call is TRBV29-1, the J call TRBJ2-7; 9 bases agree with TRBD2. This CDR3 region has 14 residues. CDR1 SQVTM and CDR2 ANQGSEA come from the germline V gene. J lost 3 bases, V lost 4 bases, and 7 bases had no gene match. The CDR3 bases are TGCAGCGTTGGGGCGGCGGGAGGGTACTACGAGCAGTACTTC. Protein product: CSVGAAGGYYEQYF.

The table lists this clonotype with many counts. The V and J genes are TRBV12-3 or TRBV12-4 and TRBJ1-2; tentative D call: TRBD1 (5 bases). The CDR3 is made up of 16 amino acids. The V end was cut by 2 bases, the J end by 0 bases, with 13 bases between. The CDR3 loop reads CASSLREQAANYGYTF. The CDR3 coding sequence is TGTGCCAGCAGTTTAAGGGAACAGGCAGCTAACTATGGCTACACCTTC.

The CDR3 reads CASSSRGGKADTQYF. As DNA, the CDR3 is TGTGCCAGCAGCTCGCGTGGCGGGAAGGCAGATACGCAGTATTTT. V usage is TRBV5-4 and J usage is TRBJ2-3, with a possible D match to TRBD2 (6 bases). The CDR3 is made up of 15 amino acids. Trimming took 3 bases from V and 4 from J, leaving 15 bases between them. Germline V lookup: CDR1 SGHNT, CDR2 YYREEE (reference sequence).

The chain joins TRBV11-3 to TRBJ2-5, with 10 bases identical to TRBD2. The CDR3 sequence is 16 residues long. J lost 3 bases, V lost 0 bases, and 4 bases had no gene match. Germline CDR1 SGHNT, CDR2 YENEEA. The CDR3 loop is CASSLDPSGGEETQYF. CDR3 DNA: TGTGCCAGCAGCTTAGATCCGAGCGGGGGGGAAGAGACCCAGTACTTC.

The CDR3 spells CASSLVGLREQYF. The CDR3 nucleotides are TGTGCCAGCAGCTTGGTAGGACTTCGGGAGCAGTACTTC. The J gene is TRBJ2-7, the V gene TRBV5-4; TRBD2 is a possible D gene (5 bases). Trimming stripped 0 bases from V and 7 bases from J, with 11 bases between. From germline, CDR1 is SGHNT and CDR2 YYREEE (reference sequence). The length of the CDR3 is 13 residues.

There are many counts of this clonotype. The rearrangement uses TRBV5-1 and TRBJ2-1; D assignment may be TRBD1 or TRBD2 (5 bases each). Trimming pared 3 bases from V and 5 bases from J, leaving 15 bases between. Germline lookup yields CDR1 SGHRS and CDR2 YFSETQ. The CDR3 loop spans 15 amino acids. The chain's CDR3 is CASSWISGANNEQFF. DNA for the CDR3: TGCGCCAGCAGCTGGATCTCCGGGGCTAACAATGAGCAGTTCTTC. The full variable domain, in which reference TRBV5-1 and TRBJ2-1 provide the parts outside the CDR3, is KAGVTQTPRYLIKTRGQQVTLSCSPISGHRSVSWYQQTPGQGLQFLFEYFSETQRNKGNFPGRFSGRQFSNSRSEMNVSTLELGDSALYLCASSWISGANNEQFFGPGTRLTVL.

This clonotype occurred many times. The chain has TRBV18 and TRBJ1-1; D is unclear. Trimming pared 6 bases from V and 2 bases from J, leaving 10 bases between. The CDR3 consists of 13 residues. The germline V gene encodes CDR1 KGHSH and CDR2 LQKENI. This CDR3 reads CASSRDVNTEAFF. CDR3 nucleotide sequence: TGTGCCAGCTCGCGAGATGTTAACACTGAAGCTTTCTTT.

This clonotype was recorded at least ten times. This sequence joins TRBV7-9 and TRBJ2-7; the match to TRBD1 covers 9 bases. Unmatched junction bases numbered 8, after V lost 6 bases and J lost 2 bases. The CDR3 spans 15 residues. CDR1 and CDR2 (germline): SEHNR, FQNEAQ (reference sequence). The CDR3 here is CASSSGTGRPYEQYF. The CDR3 DNA reads TGTGCCAGCAGTTCCGGGACAGGGAGACCCTACGAGCAGTACTTC.

This chain links TRBV9 with TRBJ1-2; 8 bases align to TRBD1. Germline assignment: CDR1 SGDLS and CDR2 YYNGEE. This CDR3 contains 15 residues. Trimming took 1 base from V and 6 from J; bases not matched to a gene: 8. The CDR3 sequence is CASSVSNRGYDGYTF. CDR3 nucleotide sequence: TGTGCCAGCAGCGTATCTAACAGGGGGTACGATGGCTACACCTTC.

This clonotype has at least ten counts. V and J are TRBV7-8 and TRBJ2-1; 7 bases match TRBD2. Per the germline V gene, CDR1 is SGHVS and CDR2 is FQNEAQ. This CDR3 region has 16 residues. V was clipped by 5 bases and J by 5 bases; unmatched bases: 12. The CDR3 protein is CASSPGRGIRNNEQFF. CDR3 bases: TGTGCCAGCAGCCCAGGGAGGGGTATCAGGAACAATGAGCAGTTCTTC. Filled out from reference TRBV7-8 and TRBJ2-1, the complete variable domain reads GAGVSQSPRYKVAKRGQDVALRCDPISGHVSLFWYQQALGQGPEFLTYFQNEAQLDKSGLPSDRFFAERPEGSVSTLKIQRTQQEDSAVYLCASSPGRGIRNNEQFFGPGTRLTVL.

This clonotype was recorded many times. The chain combines TRBV28 with TRBJ1-1; a possible D gene is TRBD1 (5 bases). CDR1 and CDR2 (germline): MDHEN, SYDVKM. Trimming stripped 5 bases from V and 3 bases from J, with 16 bases between. This CDR3 is built from 15 residues. The CDR3 DNA reads TGTGCCAGCAGTCGATTCCCGATAGGGGACACTGAAGCTTTCTTT. Its translation: CASSRFPIGDTEAFF. Using reference TRBV28 and TRBJ1-1 for the parts outside the CDR3, the full variable domain is DVKVTQSSRYLVKRTGEKVFLECVQDMDHENMFWYRQDPGLGLRLIYFSYDVKMKEKGDIPEGYSVSREKKERFSLILESASTNQTSMYLCASSRFPIGDTEAFFGQGTRLTVV.

This clonotype came up a few times. The J gene is TRBJ2-1, the V gene TRBV18; D is perhaps TRBD1 (5 bases). Trimming pared 0 bases from V and 8 bases from J, leaving 17 bases between. The CDR3 has 16 residues. CDR1 and CDR2 (germline): KGHSH, LQKENI. In nucleotides, the CDR3 is TGTGCCAGCTCACCACCGATCCAGGGTGGACGAGATGAGCAGTTCTTC. This codes for CASSPPIQGGRDEQFF.

The chain recombines TRBV28 with TRBJ2-7; 8 nucleotides match TRBD1. This CDR3 is 15 amino acids long. With V trimmed by 3 bases and J by 3 bases, 7 bases remained unmatched. From germline, CDR1 is MDHEN and CDR2 SYDVKM. Here the CDR3 DNA reads TGTGCCAGCAGTTTCGACAGGGGAGGTTTCTACGAGCAGTACTTC. Translation gives CASSFDRGGFYEQYF.

This chain connects TRBV9 to TRBJ1-4, with TRBD1 matching 7 bases. The junction had 6 bases not matched to a gene; V was cut back by 0 bases and J by 7 bases. The CDR3 has 15 residues. Per the germline V gene, CDR1 is SGDLS and CDR2 is YYNGEE. DNA for the CDR3: TGTGCCAGCAGCGTAGCTCTAGGGGGCGCTGAAAAACTGTTTTTT. Residues: CASSVALGGAEKLFF.

Ten or more counts support this clonotype. V is TRBV11-2 and J is TRBJ2-4, with 7 bases identical to TRBD1. The trim removed 1 base at V and 6 bases at J, leaving 3 bases unmatched. Germline loops: CDR1 SGHAT, CDR2 FQNNGV. The CDR3 totals 14 residues. The CDR3 DNA sequence: TGTGCCAGCAGCTTAGCCGGGACAGTAAACATTCAGTACTTC. This encodes CASSLAGTVNIQYF.

This clonotype was detected many times. This chain joins TRBV19 and TRBJ2-5; tentative D call: TRBD2 (7 bases). The V gene lost 6 bases and the J gene lost 2 bases, with 16 bases spanning the gap. The CDR3 is 15 residues long. Germline CDR1 LNHDA, CDR2 SQIVND (reference sequence). The CDR3 region is CASRRRGANQETQYF. For the CDR3, the DNA is TGTGCCAGTAGACGCCGGGGGGCGAATCAAGAGACCCAGTACTTC. Together with reference TRBV19 and TRBJ2-5, the CDR3 gives the full variable domain: DGGITQSPKYLFRKEGQNVTLSCEQNLNHDAMYWYRQDPGQGLRLIYYSQIVNDFQKGDIAEGYSVSREKKESFPLTVTSAQKNPTAFYLCASRRRGANQETQYFGPGTRLLVL.

With respect to this clonotype: A clone one base away is much larger, so this may be a read error. The chain has TRBV5-1 and TRBJ2-1, with 7 bases fitting TRBD1. There are 16 residues in the CDR3. CDR1 SGHRS and CDR2 YFSETQ come from the germline V gene. In DNA form, the CDR3 reads TGCGCCAGTAGACCTTTACAGGGGCGAATGTACATTGAGCAGTTCTTC. It specifies CASRPLQGRMYIEQFF.

In its sample, this clonotype was seen many times. The chain combines TRBV4-1 with TRBJ1-6, with 9 bases fitting TRBD1. Germline assignment: CDR1 MGHRA and CDR2 YSYEKL. Trimming at V came to 4 bases and at J to 8 bases, leaving 3 bases not matched to a gene. This CDR3 has 14 amino acids. The CDR3 region has the DNA TGCGCCAGCAGCCTCAGACAGGGGGATTCACCCCTCCACTTT. This gives the protein CASSLRQGDSPLHF.

This clonotype was observed at least ten times. The chain is built from TRBV6-5 and TRBJ2-7, with D tentatively TRBD2 (5 bases). The CDR3 has 13 residues. Trimming left V 2 bases short and J 4 bases short, with 9 bases between. Germline loops: CDR1 MNHEY, CDR2 SVGAGI. Here the CDR3 reads CASSYRRGYEQYF. As DNA, the CDR3 is TGTGCCAGCAGTTACCGCCGCGGGTACGAGCAGTACTTC.

The sample holds many counts of this clonotype. This sequence joins TRBV20-1 and TRBJ2-5; D remains ambiguous. The CDR3 totals 13 residues. V gave up 3 bases and J gave up 0 bases, with 8 bases separating them. In germline, CDR1 is DFQATT, CDR2 SNEGSKA (reference sequence). The CDR3 loop is CSASDVNQETQYF. CDR3 nucleotide sequence: TGCAGTGCTAGCGATGTGAACCAAGAGACCCAGTACTTC.

This clonotype was found many times. This chain joins TRBV6-1 and TRBJ1-4; D gene unclear. Germline V gene sequence: CDR1 MNHNS, CDR2 SASEGT. Trimming stripped 6 bases from V and 0 bases from J, with 8 bases between. This CDR3 has 14 residues. The CDR3 DNA is TGTGCCAGCAGGAGAGATGCAACTAATGAAAAACTGTTTTTT. Its protein is CASRRDATNEKLFF.

This clonotype has ten or more counts. The chain recombines TRBV28 with TRBJ2-1; no reliable D call. V was pared by 6 bases and J by 8 bases, with 8 bases between. The CDR3 consists of 11 residues. Germline CDR1 is MDHEN and CDR2 is SYDVKM. The CDR3 nucleotides read TGTGCCAGCAGCCTTCGGTATGAGCAGTTCTTC. It translates to CASSLRYEQFF.